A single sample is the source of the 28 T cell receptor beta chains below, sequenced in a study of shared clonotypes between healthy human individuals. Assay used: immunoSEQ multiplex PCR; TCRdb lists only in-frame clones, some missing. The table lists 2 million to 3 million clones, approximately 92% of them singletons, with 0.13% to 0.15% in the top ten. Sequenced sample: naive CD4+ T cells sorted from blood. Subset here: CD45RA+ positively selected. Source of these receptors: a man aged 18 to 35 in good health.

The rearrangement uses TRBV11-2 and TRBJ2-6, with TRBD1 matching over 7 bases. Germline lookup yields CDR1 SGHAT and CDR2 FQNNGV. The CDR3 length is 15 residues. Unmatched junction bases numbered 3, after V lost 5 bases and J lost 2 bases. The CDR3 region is CASSVTGAGANVLTF. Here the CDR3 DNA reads TGTGCCAGCAGCGTCACAGGGGCTGGGGCCAACGTCCTGACTTTC.

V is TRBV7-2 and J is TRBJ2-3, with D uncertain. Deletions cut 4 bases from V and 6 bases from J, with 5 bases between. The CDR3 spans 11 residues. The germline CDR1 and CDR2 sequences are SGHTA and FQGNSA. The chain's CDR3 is CASSSSDTQYF. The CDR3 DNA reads TGTGCCAGCAGCTCCTCCGATACGCAGTATTTT.

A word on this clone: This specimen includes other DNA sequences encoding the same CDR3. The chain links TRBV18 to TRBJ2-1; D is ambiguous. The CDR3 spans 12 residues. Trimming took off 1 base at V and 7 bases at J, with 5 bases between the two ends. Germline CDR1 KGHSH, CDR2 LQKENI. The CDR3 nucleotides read TGTGCCAGCTCACCACGAGAGAATGAGCAGTTCTTC. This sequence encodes CASSPRENEQFF.

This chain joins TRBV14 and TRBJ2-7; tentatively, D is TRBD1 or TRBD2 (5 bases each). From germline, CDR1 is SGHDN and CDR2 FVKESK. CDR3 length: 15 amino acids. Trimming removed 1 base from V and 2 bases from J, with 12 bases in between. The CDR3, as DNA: TGTGCCAGCAGCCAAGGGGGGAAGGCTGCCTACGAGCAGTACTTC. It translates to CASSQGGKAAYEQYF.

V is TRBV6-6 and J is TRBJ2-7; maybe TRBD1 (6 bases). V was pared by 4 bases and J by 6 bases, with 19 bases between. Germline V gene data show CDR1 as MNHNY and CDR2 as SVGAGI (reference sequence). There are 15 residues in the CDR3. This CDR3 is CASSSHRVAFGEQYF. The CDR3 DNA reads TGTGCCAGCAGTTCCCACAGGGTCGCCTTTGGCGAGCAGTACTTC.

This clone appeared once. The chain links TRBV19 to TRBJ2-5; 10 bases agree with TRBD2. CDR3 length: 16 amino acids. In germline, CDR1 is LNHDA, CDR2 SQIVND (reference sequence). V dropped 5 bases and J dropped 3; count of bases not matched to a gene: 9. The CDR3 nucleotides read TGTGCCAGTAGTTCCCGACTAGCGGGCATGAAAGAGACCCAGTACTTC. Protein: CASSSRLAGMKETQYF.

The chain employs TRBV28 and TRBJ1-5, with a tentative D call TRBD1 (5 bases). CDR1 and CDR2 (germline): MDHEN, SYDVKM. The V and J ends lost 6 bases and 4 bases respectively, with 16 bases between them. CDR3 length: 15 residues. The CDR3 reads CASSPDGGPNQPQHF. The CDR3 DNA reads TGTGCCAGCAGCCCTGACGGGGGACCGAATCAGCCCCAGCATTTT.

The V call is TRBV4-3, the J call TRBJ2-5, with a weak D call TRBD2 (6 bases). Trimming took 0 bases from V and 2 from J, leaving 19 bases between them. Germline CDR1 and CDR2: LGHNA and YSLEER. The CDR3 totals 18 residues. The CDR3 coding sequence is TGCGCCAGCAGCCAAGATTCATCTTACGGGACTTATCAAGAGACCCAGTACTTC. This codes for CASSQDSSYGTYQETQYF.

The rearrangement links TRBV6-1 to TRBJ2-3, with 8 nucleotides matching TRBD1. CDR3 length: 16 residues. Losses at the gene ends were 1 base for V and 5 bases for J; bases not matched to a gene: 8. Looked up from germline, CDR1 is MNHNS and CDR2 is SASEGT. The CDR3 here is CASSEVWQGARDTQYF. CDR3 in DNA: TGTGCCAGCAGTGAAGTTTGGCAGGGGGCGAGAGATACGCAGTATTTT.

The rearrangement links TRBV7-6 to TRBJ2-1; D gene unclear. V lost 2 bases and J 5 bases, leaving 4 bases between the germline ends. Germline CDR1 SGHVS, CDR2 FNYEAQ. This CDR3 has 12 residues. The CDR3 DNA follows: TGTGCCAGCAGCTTAAATGACAATGAGCAGTTCTTC. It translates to CASSLNDNEQFF.

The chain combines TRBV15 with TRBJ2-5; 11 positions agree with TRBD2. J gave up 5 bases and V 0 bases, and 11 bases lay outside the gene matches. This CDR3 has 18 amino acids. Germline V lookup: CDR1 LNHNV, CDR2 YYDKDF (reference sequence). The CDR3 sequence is CATSRDPTSGSGVETQYF. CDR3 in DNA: TGTGCCACCAGCAGAGATCCCACTAGCGGGAGTGGGGTGGAGACCCAGTACTTC.

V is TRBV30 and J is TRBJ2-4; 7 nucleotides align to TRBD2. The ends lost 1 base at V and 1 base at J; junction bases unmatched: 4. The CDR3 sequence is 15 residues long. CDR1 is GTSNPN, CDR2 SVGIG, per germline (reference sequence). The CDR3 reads CAWSGGSMAKNIQYF. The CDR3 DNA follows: TGTGCCTGGAGTGGCGGGAGTATGGCCAAAAACATTCAGTACTTC.

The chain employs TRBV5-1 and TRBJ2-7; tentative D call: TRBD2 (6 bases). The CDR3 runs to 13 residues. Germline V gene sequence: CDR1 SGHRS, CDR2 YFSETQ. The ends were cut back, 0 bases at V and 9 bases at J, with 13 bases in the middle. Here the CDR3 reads CASSLGRDSGQYF. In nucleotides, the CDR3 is TGCGCCAGCAGCTTGGGACGGGACTCCGGGCAGTACTTC.

The CDR3 nucleotides are TGTGCCAGCAGTTTTTCGGATAGGGACGGAAACACCATATATTTT. Its protein product is CASSFSDRDGNTIYF. The chain has TRBV28 and TRBJ1-3; possibly TRBD1 for D (5 bases). V was clipped by 3 bases and J by 4 bases, with 13 bases between them. The CDR3 covers 15 residues. In germline, CDR1 is MDHEN, CDR2 SYDVKM.

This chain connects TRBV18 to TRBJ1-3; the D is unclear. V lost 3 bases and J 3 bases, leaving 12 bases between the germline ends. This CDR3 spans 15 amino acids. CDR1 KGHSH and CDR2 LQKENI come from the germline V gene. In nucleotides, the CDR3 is TGTGCCAGCTCACCCTTAGGTCGAAATGGAAACACCATATATTTT. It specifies CASSPLGRNGNTIYF.

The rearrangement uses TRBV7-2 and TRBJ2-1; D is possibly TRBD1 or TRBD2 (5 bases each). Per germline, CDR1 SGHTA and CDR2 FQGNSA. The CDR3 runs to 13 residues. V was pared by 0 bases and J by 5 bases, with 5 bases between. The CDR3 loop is CASSLAGDNEQFF. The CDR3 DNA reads TGTGCCAGCAGCTTAGCGGGGGACAATGAGCAGTTCTTC.

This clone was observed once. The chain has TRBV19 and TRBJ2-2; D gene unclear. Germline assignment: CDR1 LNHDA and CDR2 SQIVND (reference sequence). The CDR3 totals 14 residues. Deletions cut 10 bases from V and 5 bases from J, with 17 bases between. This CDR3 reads CATSDIFGTGELFF. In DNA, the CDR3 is TGTGCCACTTCAGACATCTTCGGGACCGGGGAGCTGTTTTTT.

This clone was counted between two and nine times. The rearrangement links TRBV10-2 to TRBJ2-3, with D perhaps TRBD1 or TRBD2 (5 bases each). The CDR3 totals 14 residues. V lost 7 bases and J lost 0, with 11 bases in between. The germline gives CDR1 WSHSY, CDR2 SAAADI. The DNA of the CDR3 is TGCGCCAGCAAAAGGGACGGAAGCACAGATACGCAGTATTTT. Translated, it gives CASKRDGSTDTQYF.

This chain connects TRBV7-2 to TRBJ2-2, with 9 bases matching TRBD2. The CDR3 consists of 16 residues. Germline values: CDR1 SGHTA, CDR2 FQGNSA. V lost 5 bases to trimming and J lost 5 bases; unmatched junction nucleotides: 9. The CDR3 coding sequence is TGTGCCAGCAGCCTAAGAGGTAGCGGGAGAACCGGGGAGCTGTTTTTT. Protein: CASSLRGSGRTGELFF.

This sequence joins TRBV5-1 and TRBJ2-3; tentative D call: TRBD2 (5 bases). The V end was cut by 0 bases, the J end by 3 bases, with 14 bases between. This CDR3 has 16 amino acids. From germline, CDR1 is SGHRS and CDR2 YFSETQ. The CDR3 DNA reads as TGCGCCAGCAGCTTGGGATGGGCTAGCTCTACAGATACGCAGTATTTT. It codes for CASSLGWASSTDTQYF. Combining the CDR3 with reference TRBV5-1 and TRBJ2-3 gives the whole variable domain KAGVTQTPRYLIKTRGQQVTLSCSPISGHRSVSWYQQTPGQGLQFLFEYFSETQRNKGNFPGRFSGRQFSNSRSEMNVSTLELGDSALYLCASSLGWASSTDTQYFGPGTRLTVL.

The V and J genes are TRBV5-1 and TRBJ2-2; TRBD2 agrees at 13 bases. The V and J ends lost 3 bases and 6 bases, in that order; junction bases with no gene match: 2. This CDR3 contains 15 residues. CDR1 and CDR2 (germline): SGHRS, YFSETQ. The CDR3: CASSYGLAGAGELFF. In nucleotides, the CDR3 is TGCGCCAGCAGCTACGGACTAGCGGGAGCCGGGGAGCTGTTTTTT.

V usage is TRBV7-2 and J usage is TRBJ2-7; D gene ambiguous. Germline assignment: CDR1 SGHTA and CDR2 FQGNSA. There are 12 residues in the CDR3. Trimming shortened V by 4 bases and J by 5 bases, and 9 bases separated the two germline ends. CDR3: CASSYVFDEQYF. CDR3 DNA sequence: TGTGCCAGCAGCTACGTCTTCGACGAGCAGTACTTC.

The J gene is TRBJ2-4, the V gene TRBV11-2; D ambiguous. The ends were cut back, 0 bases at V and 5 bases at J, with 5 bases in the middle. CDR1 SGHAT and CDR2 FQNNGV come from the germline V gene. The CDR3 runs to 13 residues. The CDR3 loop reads CASSLDRENIQYF. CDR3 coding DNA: TGTGCCAGCAGCTTAGATAGGGAAAACATTCAGTACTTC.

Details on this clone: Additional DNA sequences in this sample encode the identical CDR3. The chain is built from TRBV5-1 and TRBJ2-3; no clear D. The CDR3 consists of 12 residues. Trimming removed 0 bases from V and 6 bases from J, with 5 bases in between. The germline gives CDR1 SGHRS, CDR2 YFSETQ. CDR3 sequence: CASSLAADTQYF. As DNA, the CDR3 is TGCGCCAGCAGCTTGGCGGCCGATACGCAGTATTTT.

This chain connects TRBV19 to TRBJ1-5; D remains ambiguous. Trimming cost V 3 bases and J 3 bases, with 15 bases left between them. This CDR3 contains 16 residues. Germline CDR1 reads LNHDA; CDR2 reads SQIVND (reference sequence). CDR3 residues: CASSIDSDGNNQPQHF. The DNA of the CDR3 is TGTGCCAGTAGTATCGATTCGGACGGAAACAATCAGCCCCAGCATTTT.

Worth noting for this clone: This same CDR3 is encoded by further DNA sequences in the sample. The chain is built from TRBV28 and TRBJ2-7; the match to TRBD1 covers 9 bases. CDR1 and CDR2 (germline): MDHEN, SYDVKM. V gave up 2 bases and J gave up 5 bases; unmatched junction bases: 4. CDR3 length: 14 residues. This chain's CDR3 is CASSLRQGGHEQYF. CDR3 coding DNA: TGTGCCAGCAGTTTAAGACAGGGGGGTCACGAGCAGTACTTC.

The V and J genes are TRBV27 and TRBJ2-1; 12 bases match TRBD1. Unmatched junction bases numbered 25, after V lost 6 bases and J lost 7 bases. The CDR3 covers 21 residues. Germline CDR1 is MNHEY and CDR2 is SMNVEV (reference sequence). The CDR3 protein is CASSVPAGTGGLTSLRNEQFF. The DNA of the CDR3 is TGTGCCAGCAGCGTTCCGGCCGGGACAGGGGGCTTGACTAGCCTCCGAAATGAGCAGTTCTTC.

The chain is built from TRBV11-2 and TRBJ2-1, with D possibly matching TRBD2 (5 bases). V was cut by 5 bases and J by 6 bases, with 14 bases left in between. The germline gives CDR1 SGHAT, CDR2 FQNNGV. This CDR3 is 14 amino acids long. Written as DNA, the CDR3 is TGTGCCAGCAGCGTTGGACTGGCCTCCAATGAGCAGTTCTTC. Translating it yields CASSVGLASNEQFF.